The rows below give T cell receptor beta chains drawn from one sample of a study of T cells in Graves' hyperthyroidism and ophthalmopathy. TCRdb processed the multiplex PCR reads anew with MiXCR; each CDR3 protein has one entry. Among 300,000 to 350,000 distinct CDR3 sequences, about 15% were seen once, and the ten largest hold approximately 31%. The sequenced material came from blood. The receptor source for this set is a man aged 30-40 years with Graves' hyperthyroidism. Each CDR3 is given with its conserved first and last residue. A D gene is named only where the DNA matches it firmly. Clone size is given for some rows only: seen once, a few or many times, or a class if the clone is expanded.

>NA|TRBV9|NA|TRBJ2-1
CASSQDGGASSYNEQFF
TGTGCCAGCAGCCAAGACGGCGGGGCGAGCTCCTACAATGAGCAGTTCTTC
>many|TRBV28|NA|TRBJ2-7
CASSSTARGTYEQYF
TGTGCCAGCAGTTCTACGGCCAGGGGCACCTACGAGCAGTACTTC
>few|TRBV12-3/TRBV12-4|NA|TRBJ2-5
CASRPPGARETQYF
TGTGCCAGCAGGCCTCCCGGAGCTCGAGAGACCCAGTACTTC
>many|TRBV5-1|NA|TRBJ2-2
CASSREVRGSTGELFF
TGCGCCAGCAGCCGGGAGGTCAGGGGCAGCACCGGGGAGCTGTTTTTT
>many|TRBV10-3|NA|TRBJ1-1
CAISEAAMGSTEAFF
TGTGCCATCAGTGAGGCCGCCATGGGATCCACTGAAGCTTTCTTT
>few|TRBV7-2|TRBD2|TRBJ2-5
CASSLGLAGVQTQYF
TGTGCCAGCAGCTTGGGACTAGCGGGAGTACAGACCCAGTACTTC
>many|TRBV30|NA|TRBJ2-5
CAWSVGQGLETQYF
TGTGCCTGGAGTGTCGGTCAGGGACTAGAGACCCAGTACTTC
>NA|TRBV4-1|TRBD1|TRBJ1-6
CASSQEKGDSVGSPLHF
TGCGCCAGCAGCCAAGAGAAGGGGGACAGCGTCGGTTCACCCCTCCACTTT
>few|TRBV7-9|TRBD1|TRBJ1-3
CASSSDRVGNTIYF
TGTGCCAGCAGCTCCGACAGGGTCGGAAACACCATATATTTT
>NA|TRBV9|NA|TRBJ2-1
CASSVRSRPDYNEQFF
TGTGCCAGCAGCGTTCGGTCACGACCAGATTACAATGAGCAGTTCTTC
>many|TRBV28|TRBD1|TRBJ2-7
CASRHRGKDEQYF
TGTGCCAGCCGACACAGGGGGAAGGACGAGCAGTACTTC
>many|TRBV29-1|TRBD1|TRBJ1-1
CSVDSGTGANTEAFF
TGCAGCGTTGATAGCGGGACAGGGGCGAACACTGAAGCTTTCTTT
>many|TRBV29-1|TRBD2|TRBJ2-3
CSVDGSGSETDTQYF
TGCAGCGTTGACGGAAGCGGGAGCGAAACAGATACGCAGTATTTT
>many|TRBV5-1|NA|TRBJ2-1
CASSLAGGAWGTGEQFF
TGCGCCAGCAGCTTGGCCGGGGGAGCATGGGGTACGGGTGAGCAGTTCTTC
>many|TRBV20-1|NA|TRBJ2-7
CSARVGLSNSYEQYF
TGCAGTGCTAGAGTGGGACTCTCCAACTCCTACGAGCAGTACTTC
>many|TRBV2|NA|TRBJ1-5
CASSQRGGITAQHF
TGTGCCAGCAGCCAACGGGGGGGAATCACAGCCCAGCATTTT